Each of the 6 T cell receptor beta chains below was sequenced from the same sample in a study of blood T cell repertoires in COVID-19. Profiling relied on immunoSEQ multiplex PCR, and the TCRdb table lists in-frame clones only, not all of them. The table lists some 200,000 clones, roughly nine tenths of them singletons, with approximately 3.5% in the top ten. Material for sequencing was peripheral blood. These receptors originate from a man between 65 and 80 years old with acute or convalescent COVID-19.

This chain connects TRBV28 to TRBJ2-5; D unclear. The CDR3 extends over 16 amino acids. Deletions cut 3 bases from V and 5 bases from J, with 19 bases between. Germline lookup yields CDR1 MDHEN and CDR2 SYDVKM. The chain's CDR3 is CASSLPRHASGETQYF. CDR3 in DNA: TGTGCCAGCAGTTTGCCTCGACACGCGAGTGGGGAGACCCAGTACTTC. Supplemented by reference TRBV28 and TRBJ2-5, the full variable domain reads DVKVTQSSRYLVKRTGEKVFLECVQDMDHENMFWYRQDPGLGLRLIYFSYDVKMKEKGDIPEGYSVSREKKERFSLILESASTNQTSMYLCASSLPRHASGETQYFGPGTRLLVL.

The V gene is TRBV28, the J gene TRBJ1-4; 8 positions agree with TRBD1. The CDR3 has 15 amino acids. Germline V gives CDR1 MDHEN, CDR2 SYDVKM. V shed 6 bases, J shed 8 bases, and the junction held 11 bases outside the gene matches. The CDR3 coding sequence is TGTGCCAGCAGCCAACCGGGACAGGCAGGCGAAAAACTGTTTTTT. The encoded protein is CASSQPGQAGEKLFF.

V and J are TRBV6-2 or TRBV6-3 and TRBJ1-3; a weak D match, TRBD1 (5 bases). The CDR3 is made up of 10 amino acids. CDR1 is MNHEY, CDR2 SVGEGT, per germline. Trimming stripped 2 bases from V and 16 bases from J, with 9 bases between. This chain's CDR3 is CASSYETDYF. The CDR3 DNA sequence: TGTGCCAGCAGTTACGAGACAGACTATTTT.

The V and J genes are TRBV25-1 and TRBJ1-5, with D possibly being TRBD1 (5 bases). CDR1 is MGHDK and CDR2 is SYGVNS in the germline V gene. Deletions cut 4 bases from V and 7 bases from J, with 14 bases between. The CDR3 loop spans 14 amino acids. CDR3 protein: CASSVGGVGQPQHF. As DNA, the CDR3 is TGTGCCAGCAGTGTAGGAGGGGTAGGGCAGCCCCAGCATTTT.

The chain is built from TRBV11-3 and TRBJ2-7, with 10 bases lining up with TRBD1. The CDR3 totals 15 residues. V lost 3 bases, J lost 5 bases, and 7 bases stayed unmatched. CDR1 SGHNT and CDR2 YENEEA come from the germline V gene. Written as DNA, the CDR3 is TGTGCCAGCAGCTTGTTGGGACAGGGGTCTCACGAGCAGTACTTC. It encodes CASSLLGQGSHEQYF.

The rearrangement joins TRBV6-5 to TRBJ2-1; 7 positions agree with TRBD2. The V gene end was trimmed by 4 bases and the J gene end by 8 bases; junction bases not matched to a gene: 11. Germline CDR1 reads MNHEY; CDR2 reads SVGAGI. CDR3 size: 15 residues. The CDR3 loop reads CASSSTSSGRYEQFF. The DNA for the CDR3 is TGTGCCAGCAGTTCCACCTCTAGCGGCCGCTATGAGCAGTTCTTC.